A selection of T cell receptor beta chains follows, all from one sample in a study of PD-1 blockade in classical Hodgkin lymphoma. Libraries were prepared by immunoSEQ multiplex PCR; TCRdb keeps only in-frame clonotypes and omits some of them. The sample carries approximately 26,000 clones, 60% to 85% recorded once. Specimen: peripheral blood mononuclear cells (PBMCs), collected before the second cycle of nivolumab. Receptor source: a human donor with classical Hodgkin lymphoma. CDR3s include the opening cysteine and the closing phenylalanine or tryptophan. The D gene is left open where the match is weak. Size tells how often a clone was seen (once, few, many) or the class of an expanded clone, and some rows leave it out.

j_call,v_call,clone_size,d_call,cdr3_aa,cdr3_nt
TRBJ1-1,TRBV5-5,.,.,CASILGQKGEAFF,TGTGCCAGCATCCTTGGACAGAAAGGGGAAGCTTTCTTT
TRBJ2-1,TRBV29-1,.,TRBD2,CSVHGLAYNEQFF,TGCAGCGTACACGGACTAGCTTACAATGAGCAGTTCTTC
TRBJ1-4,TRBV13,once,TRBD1,CASSSSGQGYEKLFF,TGTGCCAGCAGTTCCTCGGGACAGGGGTATGAAAAACTGTTTTTT
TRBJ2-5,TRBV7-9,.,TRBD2,CASSLETSGRGETQYF,TGTGCCAGCAGCTTAGAAACTAGCGGGAGGGGAGAGACCCAGTACTTC
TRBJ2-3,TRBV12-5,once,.,CASGSGGDTQYF,TGTGCTAGTGGTTCCGGTGGGGATACGCAGTATTTT
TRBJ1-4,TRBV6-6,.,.,CASTNLPNNEKLFF,TGTGCCAGCACCAATCTCCCCAATAATGAAAAACTGTTTTTT
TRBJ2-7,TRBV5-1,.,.,CASSRAEVSYEQYF,TGCGCCAGCAGCCGGGCCGAGGTATCCTACGAGCAGTACTTC
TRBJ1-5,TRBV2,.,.,CASSVRVRNQPQHF,TGTGCCAGCAGTGTAAGGGTTCGCAATCAGCCCCAGCATTTT
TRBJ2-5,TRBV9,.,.,CASSSQGLQETQYF,TGTGCCAGCAGCTCCCAGGGACTCCAAGAGACCCAGTACTTC
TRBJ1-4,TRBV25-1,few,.,CASSTLGVGRDEKLFF,TGTGCCAGCAGTACCCTGGGGGTTGGGCGCGATGAAAAACTGTTTTTT
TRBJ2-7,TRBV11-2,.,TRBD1,CASSSWTGAYEQYF,TGTGCCAGCAGCTCCTGGACAGGAGCCTACGAGCAGTACTTC
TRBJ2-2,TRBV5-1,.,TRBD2,CASSLVGLASGELFF,TGCGCCAGCAGCTTGGTGGGACTAGCTTCCGGGGAGCTGTTTTTT
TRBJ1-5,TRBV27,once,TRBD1,CASSFVGTGNQPQHF,TGTGCCAGCAGTTTTGTCGGGACAGGGAACCAGCCCCAGCATTTT
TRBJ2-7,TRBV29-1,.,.,CSVGLRVDEQYF,TGCAGCGTGGGACTTCGAGTCGACGAGCAGTACTTC
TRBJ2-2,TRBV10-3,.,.,CAISEIGISGTGELFF,TGTGCCATCAGTGAGATAGGTATTAGCGGCACCGGGGAGCTGTTTTTT
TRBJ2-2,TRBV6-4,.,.,CASSEDYNAGELFF,TGTGCCAGCAGTGAAGACTACAACGCCGGGGAGCTGTTTTTT
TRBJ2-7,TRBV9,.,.,CASSVGGASEQYF,TGTGCCAGCAGCGTAGGTGGGGCGTCCGAGCAGTACTTC
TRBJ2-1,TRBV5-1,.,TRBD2,CASSSLPSGSYNEQFF,TGCGCCAGCAGCTCACTCCCTAGCGGGAGCTACAATGAGCAGTTCTTC
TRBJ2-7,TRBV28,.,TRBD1,CASSSPHTVPGQGAYEQYF,TGTGCCAGCAGTTCCCCTCATACCGTACCGGGACAGGGGGCCTACGAGCAGTACTTC
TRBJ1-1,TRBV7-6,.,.,CASSPGVAGTEAFF,TGTGCCAGCAGCCCAGGGGTAGCGGGCACTGAAGCTTTCTTT
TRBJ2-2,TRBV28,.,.,CASLSDYTNTGELFF,TGTGCCAGTCTATCTGACTACACGAACACCGGGGAGCTGTTTTTT
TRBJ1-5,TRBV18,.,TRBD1,CASSPDRDQPQHF,TGTGCCAGCTCACCGGACAGGGATCAGCCCCAGCATTTT
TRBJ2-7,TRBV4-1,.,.,CASSQVGFYEQYF,TGCGCCAGCAGCCAAGTAGGCTTCTACGAGCAGTACTTC
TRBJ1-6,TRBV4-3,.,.,CASSRATVNSPLHF,TGCGCCAGCAGCCGAGCCACGGTAAATTCACCCCTCCACTTT
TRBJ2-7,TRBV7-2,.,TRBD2,CASSLESGKPLGEQYF,TGTGCCAGCAGCTTGGAAAGCGGGAAACCCCTGGGAGAGCAGTACTTC
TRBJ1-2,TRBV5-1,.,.,CASSALGGNGYTF,TGCGCCAGCAGCGCCTTAGGGGGAAATGGCTACACCTTC
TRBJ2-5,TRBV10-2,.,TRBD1,CASSERDRAGETQYF,TGCGCCAGCAGTGAAAGGGACAGGGCGGGAGAGACCCAGTACTTC
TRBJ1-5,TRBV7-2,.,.,CASSSRTDQPQHF,TGTGCCAGCAGCTCCCGGACGGATCAGCCCCAGCATTTT
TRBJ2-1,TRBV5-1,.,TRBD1,CASSLEGRQGARNEQFF,TGCGCCAGCAGCTTGGAGGGTCGGCAGGGGGCTCGCAATGAGCAGTTCTTC
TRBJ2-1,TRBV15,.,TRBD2,CATSRNPGLAINEQFF,TGTGCCACCAGCAGAAATCCGGGACTAGCGATCAATGAGCAGTTCTTC
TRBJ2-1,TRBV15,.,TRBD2,CATSRDLGLAGADEQFF,TGTGCCACCAGCAGAGATCTTGGACTAGCGGGAGCGGATGAGCAGTTCTTC
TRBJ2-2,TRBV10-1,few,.,CASSDYAGELFF,TGCGCCAGCAGTGATTATGCCGGGGAGCTGTTTTTT
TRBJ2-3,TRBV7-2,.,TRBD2,CASILTSGSDTQYF,TGTGCCAGCATCTTGACTAGCGGCTCAGATACGCAGTATTTT
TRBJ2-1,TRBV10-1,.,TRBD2,CASSGPTSGRGEQFF,TGCGCCAGCAGTGGGCCGACTAGCGGGAGAGGTGAGCAGTTCTTC
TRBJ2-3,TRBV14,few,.,CASRGVDTQYF,TGTGCCAGCAGGGGTGTAGATACGCAGTATTTT
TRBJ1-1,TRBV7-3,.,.,CASSLGGRNTEAFF,TGTGCCAGCAGCTTGGGGGGCCGGAACACTGAAGCTTTCTTT
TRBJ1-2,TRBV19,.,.,CASSIVLSPNYGYTF,TGTGCCAGTAGTATAGTTCTCAGCCCTAACTATGGCTACACCTTC
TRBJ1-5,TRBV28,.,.,CASSPRFGGLGQPQHF,TGTGCCAGCAGTCCTCGGTTCGGGGGGCTAGGGCAGCCCCAGCATTTT
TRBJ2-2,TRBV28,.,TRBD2,CASIPLGEGGRGELFF,TGTGCCAGCATCCCTTTGGGAGAGGGAGGGCGCGGGGAGCTGTTTTTT
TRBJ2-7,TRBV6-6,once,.,CASSYDITYEQYF,TGTGCCAGCAGTTATGACATTACCTACGAGCAGTACTTC
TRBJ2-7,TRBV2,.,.,CASSESGGSSYEQYF,TGTGCCAGCAGTGAGAGTGGTGGCAGCTCCTACGAGCAGTACTTC
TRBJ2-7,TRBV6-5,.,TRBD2,CASRGLAGSSYEQYF,TGTGCCAGCAGGGGACTAGCGGGGTCCTCCTACGAGCAGTACTTC
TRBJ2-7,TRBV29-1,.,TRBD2,CSVEKLELAGYYEQYF,TGCAGCGTTGAAAAGTTGGAACTAGCGGGATACTACGAGCAGTACTTC
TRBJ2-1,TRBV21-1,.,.,CASSPNRGTSGRPDSYNEQFF,TGTGCCAGCAGCCCAAACCGGGGGACTAGCGGGAGGCCTGACTCCTACAATGAGCAGTTCTTC
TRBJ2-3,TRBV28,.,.,CASSFGIRRTDTQYF,TGTGCCAGCAGTTTTGGGATCCGGCGGACAGATACGCAGTATTTT
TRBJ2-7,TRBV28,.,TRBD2,CASSPPRSMGLAAYEQYF,TGTGCCAGCAGTCCACCCAGGTCCATGGGACTAGCGGCCTACGAGCAGTACTTC
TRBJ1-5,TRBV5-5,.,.,CASSLLESQGSPMEHF,TGTGCCAGCAGCCTTCTTGAATCCCAGGGGAGCCCCATGGAGCATTTT
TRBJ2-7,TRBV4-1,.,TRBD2,CASSQRQVTSGSYEQYF,TGCGCCAGCAGCCAGAGACAGGTAACTAGCGGTTCCTACGAGCAGTACTTC
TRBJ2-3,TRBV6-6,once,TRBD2,CASSPLGLASTDTQYF,TGTGCCAGCAGCCCACTCGGACTAGCTAGCACAGATACGCAGTATTTT
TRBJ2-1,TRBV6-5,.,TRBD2,CASSSVGREGLGEQFF,TGTGCCAGCAGTTCCGTCGGGCGGGAGGGCCTGGGTGAGCAGTTCTTC
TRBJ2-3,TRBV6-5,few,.,CASSIGGGLTDTQYF,TGTGCCAGCAGCATAGGGGGAGGCCTCACAGATACGCAGTATTTT
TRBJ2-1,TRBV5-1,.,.,CASSLEAKSNEQFF,TGCGCCAGCAGCTTGGAGGCGAAAAGCAATGAGCAGTTCTTC
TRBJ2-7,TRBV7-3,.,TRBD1,CASSLGGQAPYEQYF,TGTGCCAGCAGCTTAGGGGGACAGGCTCCCTACGAGCAGTACTTC
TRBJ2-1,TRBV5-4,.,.,CASSSVTSSRKFF,TGTGCCAGCAGCTCGGTGACTAGTTCGAGAAAGTTCTTC
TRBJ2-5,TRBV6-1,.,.,CASSAGDLWETQYF,TGTGCCAGCAGTGCAGGGGACTTATGGGAGACCCAGTACTTC
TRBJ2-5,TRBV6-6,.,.,CASSYSPGTQYF,TGTGCCAGCAGTTACTCGCCGGGGACCCAGTACTTC
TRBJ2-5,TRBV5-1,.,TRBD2,CASSLAASGQETQYF,TGCGCCAGCAGCTTGGCGGCTAGCGGCCAAGAGACCCAGTACTTC
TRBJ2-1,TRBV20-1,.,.,CSASGKVEQFF,TGCAGTGCTAGCGGGAAGGTTGAGCAGTTCTTC
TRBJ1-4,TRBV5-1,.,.,CASSSGTYNEKLFF,TGCGCCAGCAGCTCCGGGACGTATAATGAAAAACTGTTTTTT